The source of this T cell receptor (beta chain) is a study of blood T cell repertoires in COVID-19. Germline V lookup: CDR1 SNHLY, CDR2 FYNNEI. V lost 1 base, J lost 2 bases, and 10 bases lay in between. This CDR3 region has 15 residues. TCRdb keeps only in-frame clones here, not all; method: immunoSEQ multiplex PCR. The repertoire holds 150,000 to 200,000 clones, with around 83% as singletons. The rearrangement uses TRBV2 and TRBJ2-3, with D hard to call. Sample: peripheral blood. The origin of this receptor is a woman aged 70-85 years with COVID-19, enrolled during active disease. This chain's CDR3 is CASSEGRYPTDTQYF. The CDR3 region has the DNA TGTGCCAGCAGTGAAGGGCGGTACCCCACAGATACGCAGTATTTT.